This TCR beta chain is drawn from a study of cytomegalovirus exposure and HLA in healthy donors. PCR used 60 Vbeta primers and 13 Jbeta primers. Clones were sequenced by immunoSEQ multiplex PCR, and TCRdb holds only the in-frame ones, with some missing. The repertoire has some 190,000 clones, around 80% of them found once; the top ten carry about 1.6%. The CDR3 is 15 amino acids. The junction had 10 bases not matched to a gene; V was cut back by 4 bases and J by 3 bases. Germline loops: CDR1 SQVTM, CDR2 ANQGSEA. The chain joins TRBV29-1 to TRBJ2-7, with TRBD1 identical over 9 bases. The sample comprised PBMCs. The clonotype originates from a man aged 40-49 years in good health and CMV-seronegative. CDR3 sequence (DNA): TGCAGCGTTGTGGAGACCGGGACAGGGATCTACGAGCAGTACTTC. Residues: CSVVETGTGIYEQYF.